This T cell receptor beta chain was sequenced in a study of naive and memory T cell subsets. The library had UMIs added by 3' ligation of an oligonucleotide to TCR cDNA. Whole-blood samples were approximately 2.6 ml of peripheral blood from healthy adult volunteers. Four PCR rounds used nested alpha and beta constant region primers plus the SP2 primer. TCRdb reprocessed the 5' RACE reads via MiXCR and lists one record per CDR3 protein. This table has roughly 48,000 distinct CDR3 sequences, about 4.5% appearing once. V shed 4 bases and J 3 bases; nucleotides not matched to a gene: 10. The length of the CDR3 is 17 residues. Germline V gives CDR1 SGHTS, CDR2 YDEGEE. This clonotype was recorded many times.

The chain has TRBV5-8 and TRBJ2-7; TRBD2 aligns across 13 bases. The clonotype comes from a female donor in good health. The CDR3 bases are TGTGCCAGCAGCCTCAGGACTAGCGGGAGCTGGCACTACGAGCAGTACTTC. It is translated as CASSLRTSGSWHYEQYF.